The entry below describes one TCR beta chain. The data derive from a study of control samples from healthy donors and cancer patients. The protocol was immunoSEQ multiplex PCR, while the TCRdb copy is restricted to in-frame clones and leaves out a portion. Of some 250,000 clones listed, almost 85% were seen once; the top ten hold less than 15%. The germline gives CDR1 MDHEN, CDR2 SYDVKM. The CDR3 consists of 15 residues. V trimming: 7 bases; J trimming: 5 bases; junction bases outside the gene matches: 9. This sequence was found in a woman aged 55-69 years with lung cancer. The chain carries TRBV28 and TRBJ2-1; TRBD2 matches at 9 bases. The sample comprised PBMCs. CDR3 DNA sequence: TGTGCCAGCAACCTATTGACTAGCGGTAACAATGAGCAGTTCTTC. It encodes CASNLLTSGNNEQFF.